This section outlines one TCR beta chain sequence together with its context. What it binds is unknown. Germline values: CDR1 MGHRA, CDR2 YSYEKL. The CDR3 covers 15 residues. V lost 3 bases and J lost 3; bases outside the gene matches: 7. This specimen comes from a study of cytomegalovirus exposure and HLA in healthy donors. General observations from the study: The number of N-insertions in an Asian-associated ancestry cluster was reportedly below the approximately 680-donor mean in a later analysis.

13 Jbeta primers and 60 Vbeta primers were used for the PCR. Repertoires were generated with immunoSEQ multiplex PCR, while TCRdb's copy carries only in-frame clones and drops some. In the table there are around 130,000 clones, around 81% of which are singletons. The J gene is TRBJ2-7, the V gene TRBV4-1; TRBD1 matches 8 bases. This receptor was identified in a young man in good health and CMV-seronegative. The sample was PBMCs. The CDR3 is CASSHTTGELYEQYF. CDR3 DNA sequence: TGCGCCAGCAGCCACACGACAGGGGAGCTCTACGAGCAGTACTTC.